The 7 T cell receptor beta chains reported below all come from one sample, sequenced in a study of T cell responses to AZD1222 COVID-19 vaccine. Clones were read by immunoSEQ multiplex PCR, and TCRdb kept only the in-frame ones, dropping some. The repertoire consists of around 70,000 clones, with nearly 90% occurring once and the leading ten covering 1.3%. The sample here was peripheral blood, taken 28 days after the second AZD1222 dose. Source of these receptors: an adult who received the AZD1222 COVID-19 vaccine.

The rearrangement uses TRBV7-9 and TRBJ2-5; D may be TRBD1 or TRBD2 (5 bases each). Germline loops: CDR1 SEHNR, CDR2 FQNEAQ (reference sequence). There are 17 residues in the CDR3. The ends were cut back, 0 bases at V and 1 base at J, with 15 bases in the middle. Here the CDR3 reads CASSLAGQGEGQETQYF. The CDR3 bases are TGTGCCAGCAGCTTAGCGGGGCAGGGCGAGGGCCAAGAGACCCAGTACTTC.

This clone appeared a single time. The chain combines TRBV9 with TRBJ1-2; 7 bases match TRBD1. The ends lost 4 bases at V and 2 bases at J; junction bases unmatched: 2. Germline V lookup: CDR1 SGDLS, CDR2 YYNGEE. The CDR3 extends over 13 amino acids. CDR3 in amino acids: CASSPTGNYGYTF. CDR3 sequence (DNA): TGTGCCAGCAGCCCGACAGGGAACTATGGCTACACCTTC.

The chain has TRBV12-5 and TRBJ1-4; D unclear. Per the germline V gene, CDR1 is LGHNT and CDR2 is FRNRAP. V dropped 0 bases and J dropped 8 bases, with 10 bases sitting between them. This CDR3 comprises 14 residues. The CDR3 coding sequence is TGTGCTAGTGGTTTGGTAGAAGAGGCCGAAAAACTGTTTTTT. This translates into CASGLVEEAEKLFF.

The chain recombines TRBV6-5 with TRBJ1-2; no reliable D call. The ends were cut back, 5 bases at V and 8 bases at J, with 18 bases in the middle. The CDR3 consists of 14 residues. From germline, CDR1 is MNHEY and CDR2 SVGAGI. Written as DNA, the CDR3 is TGTGCCAGCAGTCCGGGAGGCCCCCGGCAGGGCTACACCTTC. Translated: CASSPGGPRQGYTF.

The rearrangement links TRBV6-5 to TRBJ2-2, with TRBD1 matching 7 bases. Trimming at V came to 2 bases and at J to 2 bases, leaving 5 bases not matched to a gene. CDR1 and CDR2 (germline): MNHEY, SVGAGI. The CDR3 totals 16 residues. The CDR3: CASSYVGTVNTGELFF. Written as DNA, the CDR3 is TGTGCCAGCAGTTACGTTGGGACAGTCAACACCGGGGAGCTGTTTTTT.

The chain joins TRBV6-4 to TRBJ2-7; 8 bases are shared with TRBD1. V shed 3 bases and J 3 bases; nucleotides not matched to a gene: 7. The CDR3 loop spans 15 amino acids. CDR1 MRHNA and CDR2 SNTAGT come from the germline V gene. Here the CDR3 reads CASSEFQGANYEQYF. CDR3 DNA: TGTGCCAGCAGTGAGTTTCAGGGGGCCAACTACGAGCAGTACTTC.

The chain links TRBV4-1 to TRBJ1-5, with 7 bases identical to TRBD1. The CDR3 totals 16 residues. Trimming took 0 bases from V and 9 from J; bases not matched to a gene: 11. Per the germline V gene, CDR1 is MGHRA and CDR2 is YSYEKL. The CDR3 region is CASSQDRTGSGGPQHF. The CDR3 DNA reads TGCGCCAGCAGCCAAGATCGGACAGGTAGCGGTGGGCCCCAGCATTTT.